Each of the 21 T cell receptor beta chains below was sequenced from the same sample in a study of cytomegalovirus exposure and HLA in healthy donors. A multiplex PCR was run with 60 Vbeta primers and 13 Jbeta primers. Repertoires were generated with immunoSEQ multiplex PCR, while TCRdb's copy carries only in-frame clones and drops some. The sample gives fewer than 150,000 clones, 75% to 85% of which show up once; 1% is in the top ten. Sequences were obtained from PBMCs. The receptors come from a middle-aged man in good health and CMV-seronegative.

The chain uses TRBV5-8 and TRBJ1-2; TRBD1 agrees at 7 bases. V trimming: 4 bases; J trimming: 4 bases; junction bases outside the gene matches: 4. The CDR3 runs to 13 residues. Per the germline V gene, CDR1 is SGHTS and CDR2 is YDEGEE. The DNA of the CDR3 is TGTGCCAGCAGCCAGGGACAGATCTATGGCTACACCTTC. Amino acid sequence: CASSQGQIYGYTF. The whole variable domain, filled in from reference TRBV5-8 and TRBJ1-2, reads EAGVTQSPTHLIKTRGQQATLRCSPISGHTSVYWYQQALGLGLQFLLWYDEGEERNRGNFPPRFSGRQFPNYSSELNVNALELEDSALYLCASSQGQIYGYTFGSGTRLTVV.

The rearrangement uses TRBV6-1 and TRBJ2-5; a possible D gene is TRBD2 (6 bases). Germline V lookup: CDR1 MNHNS, CDR2 SASEGT. CDR3 length: 13 residues. Trimming removed 7 bases from V and 9 bases from J, with 18 bases in between. CDR3 sequence: CASNPMGGAAQYF. CDR3 DNA sequence: TGTGCCAGCAATCCCATGGGGGGAGCGGCCCAGTACTTC.

The chain couples TRBV2 to TRBJ2-1; 7 bases are a match to TRBD2. Germline V gene lookup returns CDR1 SNHLY and CDR2 FYNNEI. The CDR3 has 16 amino acids. The V segment lost 6 bases and the J segment 7 bases; nucleotides outside the gene matches: 15. The DNA for the CDR3 is TGTGCCAGCAGCCCTTTTGGTCTCGGGGGGACGAATGAGCAGTTCTTC. Its translation: CASSPFGLGGTNEQFF.

The chain combines TRBV28 with TRBJ1-2; TRBD1 matches 9 bases. CDR1 and CDR2 from the germline V gene are MDHEN and SYDVKM. CDR3 length: 14 amino acids. Trimming removed 2 bases from V and 10 bases from J; junction bases left unmatched: 8. The CDR3 sequence: CASSLGGTGRDYTF. The CDR3 coding sequence is TGTGCCAGCAGTTTAGGGGGGACAGGGCGTGACTACACCTTC.

This clone was recorded a few times. The chain uses TRBV19 and TRBJ2-1; TRBD2 agrees at 13 bases. Germline CDR1 and CDR2: LNHDA and SQIVND (reference sequence). Unmatched junction bases numbered 6, after V lost 5 bases and J lost 5 bases. This CDR3 is built from 16 residues. CDR3 protein: CASSFSGTSGNNEQFF. For the CDR3, the DNA is TGTGCCAGTAGTTTCTCCGGGACTAGCGGGAACAATGAGCAGTTCTTC.

The chain combines TRBV2 with TRBJ1-1; 9 bases map to TRBD1. The CDR3 is 14 amino acids. Germline V gives CDR1 SNHLY, CDR2 FYNNEI. With 9 bases clipped from V and 1 base from J, the junction kept 6 bases outside the gene matches. As DNA, the CDR3 is TGTGCCAGGAGTCCGGGACAGGGGAACACTGAAGCTTTCTTT. Encoded protein: CARSPGQGNTEAFF.

The CDR3 region is CASSPFLEETQYF. Here the CDR3 DNA reads TGTGCCAGCAGTCCCTTCTTAGAAGAGACCCAGTACTTC. The chain has TRBV6-1 and TRBJ2-5; D ambiguous. The V gene lost 5 bases and the J gene lost 3 bases, with 10 bases spanning the gap. Germline V lookup: CDR1 MNHNS, CDR2 SASEGT. The CDR3 contains 13 residues.

V and J are TRBV30 and TRBJ1-4, with 8 bases lining up with TRBD1. The V segment lost 0 bases and the J segment 6 bases; nucleotides outside the gene matches: 15. Germline CDR1 is GTSNPN and CDR2 is SVGIG (reference sequence). The CDR3 totals 18 residues. CDR3 residues: CAWSVLRSLGGQDEKLFF. CDR3 bases: TGTGCCTGGAGTGTACTGCGGTCATTAGGGGGACAGGATGAAAAACTGTTTTTT.

This clone was counted a few times. The chain uses TRBV5-1 and TRBJ2-3; D is unclear. CDR3 length: 12 amino acids. The V end lost 5 bases, the J end lost 1 base, and 5 bases lay between the germline ends. Germline V gene sequence: CDR1 SGHRS, CDR2 YFSETQ. The CDR3 loop reads CASSPGTDTQYF. The CDR3 coding sequence is TGCGCCAGCAGTCCGGGCACAGATACGCAGTATTTT.

The J gene is TRBJ2-1, the V gene TRBV4-1; 10 positions agree with TRBD2. Germline V gene sequence: CDR1 MGHRA, CDR2 YSYEKL. The length of the CDR3 is 16 residues. V shed 1 base and J 8 bases; nucleotides not matched to a gene: 8. The CDR3 loop reads CASSQGASGGWDEQFF. The CDR3 coding sequence is TGCGCCAGCAGCCAAGGGGCTAGCGGGGGTTGGGATGAGCAGTTCTTC.

This clone appeared a single time. The V and J genes are TRBV7-9 and TRBJ2-3; 8 bases map to TRBD1. Germline trimming cut 4 bases from V and 9 bases from J; bases unmatched to any gene: 6. From germline, CDR1 is SEHNR and CDR2 FQNEAQ (reference sequence). The CDR3 length is 13 residues. The CDR3 sequence is CASSSWGQETQYF. The CDR3 DNA sequence: TGTGCCAGCAGCTCCTGGGGACAGGAAACGCAGTATTTT.

CDR3 region: CASSLDPTRSGELFF. The CDR3 DNA follows: TGCGCCAGCAGCTTGGATCCTACTAGATCCGGGGAGCTGTTTTTT. This sequence joins TRBV5-1 and TRBJ2-2; tentatively, D is TRBD2 (5 bases). Germline-derived CDR1 and CDR2 are SGHRS and YFSETQ. This CDR3 is 15 amino acids long. V was cut by 0 bases and J by 6 bases, with 12 bases left in between.

This chain connects TRBV28 to TRBJ1-2, with 11 bases that match TRBD1. The junction had 8 bases not matched to a gene; V was cut back by 6 bases and J by 8 bases. The CDR3 covers 14 residues. The germline V gene encodes CDR1 MDHEN and CDR2 SYDVKM. The CDR3 DNA reads as TGTGCCAGCAGGTCCGGACAGGGGGCTCTGGGCTACACCTTC. Its protein is CASRSGQGALGYTF.

This clone was seen just once. V usage is TRBV7-9 and J usage is TRBJ1-2; the D gene is possibly TRBD1 (6 bases). Between the trimmed V and J ends, which lost 3 bases and 7 bases, there was a span of 9 bases. This CDR3 contains 12 residues. CDR1 and CDR2 (germline): SEHNR, FQNEAQ (reference sequence). CDR3 bases: TGTGCCAGCAGCTTCCCAGGGGCTGGCTACACCTTC. It codes for CASSFPGAGYTF.

The table lists this clone with a few counts. The V and J genes are TRBV6-4 and TRBJ2-3; 8 positions agree with TRBD2. This CDR3 comprises 16 residues. Germline lookup yields CDR1 MRHNA and CDR2 SNTAGT. V was pared by 4 bases and J by 1 base, with 7 bases of the junction left unmatched. CDR3 sequence: CASSAGTSSGTDTQYF. CDR3 DNA sequence: TGTGCCAGCAGTGCCGGGACTAGTAGTGGCACAGATACGCAGTATTTT.

The chain is built from TRBV6-4 and TRBJ1-1, with 8 nucleotides matching TRBD1. Germline values: CDR1 MRHNA, CDR2 SNTAGT. Trimming at V came to 4 bases and at J to 2 bases, leaving 3 bases not matched to a gene. The CDR3 contains 14 residues. In DNA, the CDR3 is TGTGCCAGCAGTGCGGGACAGGCAAACACTGAAGCTTTCTTT. Protein sequence: CASSAGQANTEAFF.

Turning to this clone: An end of the junction differs from the germline gene, which may be a read error. The chain links TRBV2 to TRBJ1-4; D remains ambiguous. The germline V gene has CDR1 SNHLY and CDR2 FYNNEI. This CDR3 contains 13 residues. CDR3: CASSETGEEKLFF. The CDR3 DNA reads as TGTGCCAGTAGTGAGACTGGAGAGGAAAAACTGTTTTTT.

This chain connects TRBV27 to TRBJ2-3; D perhaps matches TRBD2 (5 bases). Trimming left V 5 bases short and J 2 bases short, with 17 bases between. The CDR3 spans 16 residues. The V gene's germline CDR1 is MNHEY and CDR2 SMNVEV (reference sequence). The CDR3 DNA follows: TGTGCCAGCAGTCCCGGACTTTCCGTCTCCACAGATACGCAGTATTTT. As protein: CASSPGLSVSTDTQYF.

The chain employs TRBV10-3 and TRBJ1-2; 9 bases match TRBD1. The germline V gene encodes CDR1 ENHRY and CDR2 SYGVKD. The CDR3 extends over 16 amino acids. V shed 6 bases, J shed 4 bases, and the junction held 12 bases outside the gene matches. CDR3: CAIRDSTGGLVYGYTF. For the CDR3, the DNA is TGTGCCATCAGAGACTCTACAGGGGGCCTCGTCTATGGCTACACCTTC.

The V call is TRBV30, the J call TRBJ1-5, with 11 bases that match TRBD1. Germline CDR1 reads GTSNPN; CDR2 reads SVGIG (reference sequence). The CDR3 contains 15 residues. The ends lost 0 bases at V and 4 bases at J; junction bases unmatched: 2. This chain's CDR3 is CAWSVGTGGNQPQHF. The CDR3 nucleotides read TGTGCCTGGAGTGTAGGGACAGGGGGGAATCAGCCCCAGCATTTT.

The chain recombines TRBV9 with TRBJ1-2; the D gene is possibly TRBD1 (5 bases). Germline CDR1 reads SGDLS; CDR2 reads YYNGEE. The V end lost 8 bases, the J end lost 4 bases, and 27 bases lay between the germline ends. CDR3 length: 17 amino acids. The CDR3, as DNA: TGTGCCAGTACCCCCTTCCAGGGAAGTAGGACGGGCTATGGCTACACCTTC. Translation gives CASTPFQGSRTGYGYTF.